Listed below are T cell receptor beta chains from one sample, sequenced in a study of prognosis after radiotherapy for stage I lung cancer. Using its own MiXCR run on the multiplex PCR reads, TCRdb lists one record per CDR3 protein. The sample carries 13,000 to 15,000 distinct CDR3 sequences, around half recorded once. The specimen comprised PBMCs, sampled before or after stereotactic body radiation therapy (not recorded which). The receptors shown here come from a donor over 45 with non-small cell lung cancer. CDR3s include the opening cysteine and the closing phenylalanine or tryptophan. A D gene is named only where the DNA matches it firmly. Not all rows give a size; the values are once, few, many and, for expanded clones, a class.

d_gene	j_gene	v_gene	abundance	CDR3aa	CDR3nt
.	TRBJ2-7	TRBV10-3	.	CAISPGTLSYEQYF	TGTGCCATCAGTCCGGGGACACTTTCCTACGAGCAGTACTTC
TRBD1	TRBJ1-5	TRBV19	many	CASRVTGQDHQPQHF	TGTGCCAGTAGAGTGACAGGGCAAGATCATCAGCCCCAGCATTTT
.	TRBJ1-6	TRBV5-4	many	CASSGGRDNSPLHF	TGTGCCAGCAGTGGGGGGAGAGATAATTCACCCCTCCACTTT
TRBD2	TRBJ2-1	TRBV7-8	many	CASSLRRTSEVHEQFF	TGTGCCAGCAGCTTACGCAGGACTAGCGAAGTCCATGAGCAGTTCTTC
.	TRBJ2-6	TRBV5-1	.	CASSSRDNRAGANAMTF	TGCGCCAGCAGCTCCAGGGACAATCGAGCTGGGGCCAACGCCATGACTTTC
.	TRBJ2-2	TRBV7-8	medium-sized	CASRPPGTNTGELFF	TGTGCCAGCAGGCCCCCCGGGACAAACACCGGGGAGCTGTTTTTT
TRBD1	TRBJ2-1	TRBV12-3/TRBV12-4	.	CASSPVTGGNEQFF	TGTGCCAGCAGCCCCGTGACAGGGGGCAATGAGCAGTTCTTC
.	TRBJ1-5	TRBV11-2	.	CASSLTNLGPQHF	TGTGCCAGCAGCCTCACTAACCTTGGGCCCCAGCATTTT
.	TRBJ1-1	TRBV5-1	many	CASTPGEGIHTEAFF	TGCGCCAGTACACCCGGGGAGGGAATCCACACTGAAGCTTTCTTT
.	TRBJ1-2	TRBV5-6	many	CASSFPGTNYGYTF	TGTGCCAGCAGCTTTCCAGGGACTAACTATGGCTACACCTTC
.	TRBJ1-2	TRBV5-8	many	CASSLLNSYGYTF	TGTGCCAGCAGCTTGCTCAACTCCTATGGCTACACCTTC
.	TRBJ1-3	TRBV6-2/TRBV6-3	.	CASSEDHGVRGNTIYF	TGTGCCAGCAGTGAAGACCATGGTGTACGTGGAAACACCATATATTTT
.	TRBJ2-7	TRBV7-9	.	CASSLAGGSVDEQYF	TGTGCCAGCAGCTTAGCTGGGGGGTCTGTAGACGAGCAGTACTTC
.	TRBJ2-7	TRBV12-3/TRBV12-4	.	CASSPVLPDWGYEQYF	TGTGCCAGCAGTCCGGTACTCCCCGATTGGGGGTACGAGCAGTACTTC
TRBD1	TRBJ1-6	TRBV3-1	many	CASSQLPRQGSPLHF	TGTGCCAGCAGCCAACTTCCCCGACAGGGGTCACCCCTCCACTTT
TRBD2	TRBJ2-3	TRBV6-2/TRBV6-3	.	CAISEPGLAGARGTDTQYF	TGTGCCATCAGTGAACCCGGACTAGCGGGGGCGCGGGGCACAGATACGCAGTATTTT
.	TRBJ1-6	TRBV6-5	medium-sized	CASSYETPSSYNSPLHF	TGTGCCAGCAGTTACGAGACACCTAGCTCCTATAATTCACCCCTCCACTTT
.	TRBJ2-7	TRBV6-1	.	CASPRSSVRYEQYF	TGTGCCAGCCCACGGTCTAGTGTGCGGTACGAGCAGTACTTC
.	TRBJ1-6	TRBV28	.	CASSLPQGLSYNSPLHF	TGTGCCAGCAGTTTACCACAGGGCCTCTCCTATAATTCACCCCTCCACTTT
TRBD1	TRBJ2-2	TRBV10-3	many	CAIRKTGEGDTGELFF	TGTGCCATCAGAAAAACAGGGGAAGGGGACACCGGGGAGCTGTTTTTT
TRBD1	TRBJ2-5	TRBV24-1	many	CATSVGTGRGKETQYF	TGTGCCACCAGTGTGGGGACAGGGAGGGGAAAAGAGACCCAGTACTTC
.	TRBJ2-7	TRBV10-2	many	CASNRGASEQYF	TGCGCCAGCAACCGGGGGGCCTCCGAGCAGTACTTC
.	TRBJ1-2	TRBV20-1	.	CSARDTARAGYTF	TGCAGTGCTAGAGATACGGCCCGCGCTGGCTACACCTTC
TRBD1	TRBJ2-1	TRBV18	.	CASSSIEGQGDEQFF	TGTGCCAGCTCATCAATAGAGGGACAGGGAGATGAGCAGTTCTTC
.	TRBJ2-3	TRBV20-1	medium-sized	CSATVGGRTDTQYF	TGCAGTGCTACCGTCGGGGGGCGCACAGATACGCAGTATTTT
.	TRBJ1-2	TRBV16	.	CASSQSSYGYTF	TGTGCCAGCAGCCAATCTTCCTATGGCTACACCTTC
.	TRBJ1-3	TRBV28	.	CASRPQVAGNTIYF	TGTGCCAGCAGACCACAGGTCGCGGGAAACACCATATATTTT
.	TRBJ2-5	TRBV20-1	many	CSARRPRQGGETQYF	TGCAGTGCTAGACGACCCCGACAGGGAGGAGAGACCCAGTACTTC
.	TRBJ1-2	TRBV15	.	CATSRGSTVWYF	TGTGCCACCAGCAGAGGCTCGACAGTTTGGTACTTC
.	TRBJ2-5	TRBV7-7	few	CASSLASLGPKGSFQETQYF	TGTGCTAGCAGCTTAGCGTCTTTGGGACCAAAGGGGAGTTTCCAAGAGACCCAGTACTTC
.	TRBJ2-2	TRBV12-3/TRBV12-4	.	CASSSEGGGRAGELFF	TGTGCCAGCAGTTCTGAGGGGGGAGGGCGGGCCGGGGAGCTGTTTTTT
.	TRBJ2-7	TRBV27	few	CASRARSGYEQYF	TGTGCCAGCAGAGCTAGAAGTGGTTACGAGCAGTACTTC
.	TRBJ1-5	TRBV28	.	CASSFLLIGEHF	TGTGCCAGCAGTTTTTTACTAATCGGTGAACATTTT
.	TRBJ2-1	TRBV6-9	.	CASSYGEDNEQFF	TGTGCCAGCAGTTACGGAGAGGACAATGAGCAGTTCTTC
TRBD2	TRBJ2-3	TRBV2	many	CASSNSLAGTDTQYF	TGTGCCAGCAGTAATTCACTAGCGGGGACAGATACGCAGTATTTT
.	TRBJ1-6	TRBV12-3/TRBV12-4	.	CASSSGTSPISPLHF	TGTGCCAGCAGTTCTGGGACAAGCCCCATTTCACCCCTCCACTTT
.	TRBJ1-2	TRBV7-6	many	CASLKAPSLGTF	TGTGCCAGCTTAAAGGCCCCATCTCTGGGCACCTTC
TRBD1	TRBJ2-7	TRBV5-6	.	CASRSRDRVNEQYF	TGTGCCAGCAGGTCTAGGGACAGGGTCAACGAGCAGTACTTC
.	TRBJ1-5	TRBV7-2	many	CASSPWGRDQPQHF	TGTGCCAGCAGCCCGTGGGGGAGGGACCAGCCCCAGCATTTT
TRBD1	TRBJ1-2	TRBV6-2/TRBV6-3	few	CASSYHSGTVEGYTF	TGTGCCAGTAGTTACCATTCGGGGACAGTCGAAGGCTACACCTTC
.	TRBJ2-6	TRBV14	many	CASSLMGSGANVLTF	TGTGCCAGCAGCCTTATGGGCTCTGGGGCCAACGTCCTGACTTTC
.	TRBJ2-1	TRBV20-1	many	CSASAGTGSYEQFF	TGCAGTGCTAGTGCCGGGACTGGATCCTATGAGCAGTTCTTC